This record looks at one TCR beta chain sequence and its context. Its antigen is not yet known. Per-nucleotide qualities are absent, and no much larger clonotype sits a single base away. These data originate in a study of blood T cells in healthy people across ages (dated by TCRdb to about 2015). Background on the whole study: In model experiments, template switching captured roughly one uniquely barcoded TCR beta cDNA molecule for every two T cells. For two donors (one aged 18 to 30 and one aged 80 or older), the study analyzed two additional independent replicas of 1 million unique cDNA reads from the same blood draw. The study measured age-related changes in TCR beta repertoire diversity using deep sequencing normalized with unique cDNA molecular identifiers. Donors of different ages were randomly distributed across sequencing lanes to avoid experimental bias. The donors were divided into four age groups: young (average around 16 years), middle-aged (approximately 39), aged (about 60) and long-lived (roughly 86).

On the study overall, not on this receptor specifically: A strong correlation was found between observed TCR beta diversity and the percentage of naive T cells measured by flow cytometry. Total diversity estimates from one million sequenced T cells were considered lower bounds and underestimates. Compared with the aged group, the long-lived group had more naive CD4+ T cells, fewer expanded clones and increased TCR diversity, suggesting age selection. The CMV infection status of donors was not known, potentially confounding age-related changes in expanded clonotypes. As age increased, observed TCR beta diversity per million T cells dropped in a roughly linear way, and a significant reduction was already evident by age around 41. Conclusive comparison of naive and antigen-experienced compartments was prevented by the profiling of bulk unsorted PBMCs.

Between the V and J ends, shortened by 6 bases and 1 base respectively, the junction contains 13 bases. The CDR3 goes from the cysteine to the phenylalanine over 15 residues. Only CDR3 DNA remains: 45 bases, in frame from the first base. Donors were 35 to 40 systemically healthy Caucasian individuals from Russia aged roughly 6 to 100 years. Roughly 9.5 milliliters of peripheral blood were drawn from each donor into EDTA-treated Vacutainer tubes. Ficoll-Paque density-gradient centrifugation was used to isolate PBMCs, with at least 7 million obtained per sample. Total RNA was extracted from PBMCs with Trizol reagent, with at least 5.5 micrograms obtained per sample. Naive CD45RAhigh/CD27high T cell percentages were measured by flow cytometry on a PBMC aliquot from every donor. Library creation used 5' RACE. Sequencing was carried out with an Illumina HiSeq 2500. The second PCR ran for about 7 to 11 cycles and used a J-beta primer mix along with a sample-barcoded 5' primer. Each TCR beta cDNA molecule received a unique molecular identifier from a template-switch 5' adaptor carrying 12 random nucleotides. At least 2.5 million CDR3-containing paired-end reads were obtained from each sample. First-strand cDNA was synthesized from all RNA with the Mint cDNA synthesis kit, primed by a TRBC-specific oligonucleotide. All cDNA was treated with uracil-DNA glycosylase and then went through a first 18-cycle PCR with the universal primers M1SS and BC2_uni_R. The study's own analysis went as follows. Each sample was normalized by randomly selecting 1 million high-quality reads, each carrying a distinct molecular identifier. Reads with shared molecular identifiers were discarded instead of being binned into consensus sequences. MiTCR, run with a Q25 quality threshold and the strictest error-elimination algorithm, handled CDR3 identification, clonotype clustering and error correction. Lower-bound total TCR beta diversity was estimated with a nonparametric unseen species model using Euler transformation. TCRdb reprocessing: public reads trimmed at Q25 with fastp, clones called with MiXCR, in-frame beta chains kept. Every distinct CDR3 protein forms one entry, paired with its most common genes and DNA. The authors' filters were not applied to this entry. The sample profile shows 550,000 to 750,000 distinct CDR3 sequences; around 21% of them were found once. More than 3% of the sample is held by the ten biggest clonotypes.

Recombination connected TRBV12-3 or TRBV12-4 to TRBJ2-1; the D gene is perhaps TRBD2, from 7 matching bases. The sample consisted of blood. The receptor was isolated from a man aged 70 or older in good health. The encoded CDR3 is CASRPSGTSYNEQFF. The DNA is as follows: TGTGCCAGCAGACCGAGCGGGACATCCTACAATGAGCAGTTCTTC.